These T cell receptor beta chains were read from a single sample in a study of T cells in Graves' hyperthyroidism and ophthalmopathy. TCRdb reprocessed the multiplex PCR reads via MiXCR and lists one record per CDR3 protein. This sample has roughly 600,000 distinct CDR3 sequences, with about 14% found just once. Specimen: blood. These receptors all come from a woman aged 45-65 years with Graves' ophthalmopathy. The CDR3 runs from the conserved cysteine through the conserved F or W. The order of the fields is D gene, clone size, V gene, J gene, CDR3 DNA, CDR3 protein. A D gene is named only where the DNA matches it firmly. Clone size is stated in some rows and not others, as once, few, many or a class when expanded.

d_call: TRBD1
clone_size: many
v_call: TRBV20-1
j_call: TRBJ2-3
cdr3_nt: TGCAGTGTTACGGACAGGTCTGATACGCAGTATTTT
cdr3_aa: CSVTDRSDTQYF

d_call: -
clone_size: many
v_call: TRBV18
j_call: TRBJ1-1
cdr3_nt: TGTGCCAGCTCACCGTCGGTGGAAGTAGGTCAAGCTTTCTTT
cdr3_aa: CASSPSVEVGQAFF

d_call: TRBD1
clone_size: -
v_call: TRBV7-9
j_call: TRBJ1-2
cdr3_nt: TGTGCCAGCAGGGATAACAGGGGGCTGTCGGATGGCTACACCTTC
cdr3_aa: CASRDNRGLSDGYTF

d_call: -
clone_size: many
v_call: TRBV7-6
j_call: TRBJ2-1
cdr3_nt: TGTGCCAGCAGCCCGAAGTGGGGCGACAATGAGCAGTTCTTC
cdr3_aa: CASSPKWGDNEQFF

d_call: TRBD1
clone_size: many
v_call: TRBV6-5
j_call: TRBJ1-1
cdr3_nt: TGTGCCAGCAGTTACTGGGGAGGACAGGGAACGAACACTGAAGCTTTCTTT
cdr3_aa: CASSYWGGQGTNTEAFF

d_call: -
clone_size: many
v_call: TRBV11-3
j_call: TRBJ2-1
cdr3_nt: TGTGCCAGCAGCTTAGGAATAGCGAATGAGCAGTTCTTC
cdr3_aa: CASSLGIANEQFF

d_call: TRBD1
clone_size: -
v_call: TRBV7-6
j_call: TRBJ2-1
cdr3_nt: TGTGCCAGCAGCGGAGACAGGGGCACTAACGAGCAGTTCTTC
cdr3_aa: CASSGDRGTNEQFF

d_call: -
clone_size: few
v_call: TRBV19
j_call: TRBJ2-7
cdr3_nt: TGTGCCAGTAGTATGGACCCAACATCCTACGAGCAGTACTTC
cdr3_aa: CASSMDPTSYEQYF

d_call: TRBD2
clone_size: many
v_call: TRBV28
j_call: TRBJ2-1
cdr3_nt: TGTGCCAGCAGTTCGACTAGCGGGAGGGCCCCCAATGAGCAGTTCTTC
cdr3_aa: CASSSTSGRAPNEQFF

d_call: -
clone_size: -
v_call: TRBV11-1
j_call: TRBJ2-5
cdr3_nt: TGTGCCAGCAGCCCTGAGAGTCCGAGTAAAGAGACCCAGTACTTC
cdr3_aa: CASSPESPSKETQYF

d_call: -
clone_size: few
v_call: TRBV4-1
j_call: TRBJ2-5
cdr3_nt: TGCGCCAGCAGCCAAGTGTCGGGAGTGGTGTACTTC
cdr3_aa: CASSQVSGVVYF

d_call: TRBD2
clone_size: few
v_call: TRBV19
j_call: TRBJ2-2
cdr3_nt: TGTGCCTATCAAGCGGGAGCGTCCGGGGAGCTGTTTTTT
cdr3_aa: CAYQAGASGELFF

d_call: -
clone_size: -
v_call: TRBV6-2/TRBV6-3
j_call: TRBJ1-5
cdr3_nt: TGTGCCAGCAATGGACAGAGCAATCAGCCCCAGCATTTT
cdr3_aa: CASNGQSNQPQHF

d_call: TRBD1
clone_size: many
v_call: TRBV28
j_call: TRBJ1-2
cdr3_nt: TGTGCCAGCAGTACCGGGACAGCCTATGGCTACACCTTC
cdr3_aa: CASSTGTAYGYTF

d_call: -
clone_size: -
v_call: TRBV30
j_call: TRBJ2-1
cdr3_nt: TGTGCCTGGAGGATGACTGCCGCTTCCTACAATGAGCAGTTCTTC
cdr3_aa: CAWRMTAASYNEQFF

d_call: TRBD1
clone_size: many
v_call: TRBV30
j_call: TRBJ1-6
cdr3_nt: TGTGCCTCAATCAAGAAACAGGGGACTAATTCACCCCTCCACTTT
cdr3_aa: CASIKKQGTNSPLHF

d_call: -
clone_size: -
v_call: TRBV11-3
j_call: TRBJ1-3
cdr3_nt: TGTGCCAGCAGCTTAGCTGCGGGTGTTGGAAACACCATATATTTT
cdr3_aa: CASSLAAGVGNTIYF

d_call: -
clone_size: many
v_call: TRBV30
j_call: TRBJ1-1
cdr3_nt: TGTGCCTGGAGTTCCCTGGAACTGAACACTGAAGCTTTCTTT
cdr3_aa: CAWSSLELNTEAFF

d_call: -
clone_size: -
v_call: TRBV4-1
j_call: TRBJ2-7
cdr3_nt: TGCGCCAGCAGCCAAGATCCCCCTAGCTCCTACGAGCAGTACTTC
cdr3_aa: CASSQDPPSSYEQYF

d_call: -
clone_size: few
v_call: TRBV28
j_call: TRBJ2-6
cdr3_nt: TGTGCCAGCAGTCCGGTGAGAGGGGGGGCCAACGTCCTGACTTTC
cdr3_aa: CASSPVRGGANVLTF

d_call: TRBD1
clone_size: many
v_call: TRBV20-1
j_call: TRBJ2-7
cdr3_nt: TGCAGTGCCCGGACAGGGGGATACTACGAGCAGTACTTC
cdr3_aa: CSARTGGYYEQYF

d_call: TRBD1
clone_size: many
v_call: TRBV28
j_call: TRBJ1-2
cdr3_nt: TGTGCCAGCAGCCCAGACAGGGGATGGGGCTACACCTTC
cdr3_aa: CASSPDRGWGYTF

d_call: -
clone_size: many
v_call: TRBV7-9
j_call: TRBJ1-2
cdr3_nt: TGTGCCAGCAGCTTAGTGGGTTGGGTTTTCCCATCTCAGAGCTACACCTTC
cdr3_aa: CASSLVGWVFPSQSYTF

d_call: -
clone_size: few
v_call: TRBV4-3
j_call: TRBJ1-1
cdr3_nt: TGCGCCAGCAGCCAAGAGGGAGAAAACACTGAAGCTTTCTTT
cdr3_aa: CASSQEGENTEAFF

d_call: -
clone_size: many
v_call: TRBV11-1
j_call: TRBJ2-4
cdr3_nt: TGTGCCAGCAGCTTAGGGGATGACATTCAGTACTTC
cdr3_aa: CASSLGDDIQYF

d_call: -
clone_size: many
v_call: TRBV20-1
j_call: TRBJ1-6
cdr3_nt: TGCAGTGCTAGAGATGGTAGTTCACCCCTCCACTTT
cdr3_aa: CSARDGSSPLHF

d_call: -
clone_size: many
v_call: TRBV2
j_call: TRBJ1-2
cdr3_nt: TGTGCCAGCAGTGTATCGGGCAGCGCTAACTATGGCTACACCTTC
cdr3_aa: CASSVSGSANYGYTF

d_call: -
clone_size: many
v_call: TRBV18
j_call: TRBJ1-2
cdr3_nt: TGTGCCAGCTCACCTCGTTCCACCTTCAGTTATGGCTACACCTTC
cdr3_aa: CASSPRSTFSYGYTF

d_call: TRBD1
clone_size: -
v_call: TRBV10-3
j_call: TRBJ2-7
cdr3_nt: TGTGCCATCAGTGAGCCGGGACAGGGGGTCTACGAGCAGTACTTC
cdr3_aa: CAISEPGQGVYEQYF

d_call: TRBD1
clone_size: few
v_call: TRBV19
j_call: TRBJ1-5
cdr3_nt: TGTGCCAGTAGCAAACAGGGGGCAAGGGTCGACAGGCAGCCCCAGCATTTT
cdr3_aa: CASSKQGARVDRQPQHF

d_call: -
clone_size: many
v_call: TRBV2
j_call: TRBJ2-2
cdr3_nt: TGTGCCAGCAGTGAATCCTGGGCCGGGGAGCTGTTTTTT
cdr3_aa: CASSESWAGELFF

d_call: TRBD1
clone_size: -
v_call: TRBV4-2
j_call: TRBJ2-6
cdr3_nt: TGTGCCAGCAGCCAAGGCTCAGCAGGGGGCGCTCCCCCTGGGGCCAACGTCCTGACTTTC
cdr3_aa: CASSQGSAGGAPPGANVLTF

d_call: -
clone_size: -
v_call: TRBV19
j_call: TRBJ1-2
cdr3_nt: TGTGCCAGTAGTATAGTCGAGGGAAGCTATGGCTACACCTTC
cdr3_aa: CASSIVEGSYGYTF